These 12 T cell receptor beta chains were sequenced from one sample in a study of cytomegalovirus exposure and HLA in healthy donors. PCR employed 60 Vbeta and 13 Jbeta primers. Clones were read by immunoSEQ multiplex PCR, and TCRdb kept only the in-frame ones, dropping some. The profile shows 100,000 to 150,000 clones, over 65% of them singletons. The sequenced material came from PBMCs. Source of these receptors: a man aged 50-59 years in good health and CMV-seronegative.

This rearrangement joins TRBV6-5 to TRBJ2-1; 9 bases fit TRBD1. Germline loops: CDR1 MNHEY, CDR2 SVGAGI. V shed 6 bases, J shed 8 bases, and the junction held 11 bases outside the gene matches. The CDR3 spans 15 residues. The CDR3 sequence: CASSPRTGDKDEQFF. CDR3 nucleotides: TGTGCCAGCAGCCCAAGGACAGGGGACAAGGATGAGCAGTTCTTC.

This clone showed up just a few times. The chain joins TRBV9 to TRBJ2-3; unclear D gene. The germline CDR1 and CDR2 sequences are SGDLS and YYNGEE. V was cut by 3 bases and J by 4 bases, with 9 bases left in between. CDR3 length equals 13 residues. The CDR3 bases are TGTGCCAGCAGCGGGAGACTGTCAGATACGCAGTATTTT. It codes for CASSGRLSDTQYF.

A note on this clone: The same CDR3 is also encoded by other DNA sequences in this sample. V is TRBV28 and J is TRBJ1-2, with 8 bases that match TRBD1. Germline V gene data show CDR1 as MDHEN and CDR2 as SYDVKM. The CDR3 is 15 amino acids. V shed 3 bases, J shed 3 bases, and the junction held 6 bases outside the gene matches. Written as DNA, the CDR3 is TGTGCCAGCAGTTTTCATTCAGGGGGCGACTATGGCTACACCTTC. Translating gives CASSFHSGGDYGYTF.

The chain employs TRBV19 and TRBJ1-2; possibly TRBD1 for D (6 bases). The CDR3 spans 14 residues. Germline-derived CDR1 and CDR2 are LNHDA and SQIVND (reference sequence). Trimming removed 3 bases at V and 5 bases at J, with 13 bases between. CDR3 nucleotide sequence: TGTGCCAGTAGTATCCAGCAGGGGCAGTATGGCTACACCTTC. Protein product: CASSIQQGQYGYTF.

The chain uses TRBV7-7 and TRBJ2-3, with D possibly matching TRBD1 (5 bases). CDR3 length: 14 residues. Per the germline V gene, CDR1 is SSHAT and CDR2 is FNYEAQ (reference sequence). Trimming removed 5 bases from V and 5 bases from J, with 14 bases in between. This CDR3 reads CASSQGTGLDTQYF. CDR3 in DNA: TGTGCCAGCAGCCAGGGAACGGGTTTAGATACGCAGTATTTT.

The rearrangement joins TRBV10-3 to TRBJ2-7; the match to TRBD2 covers 7 bases. The CDR3 contains 13 residues. Germline CDR1 and CDR2: ENHRY and SYGVKD. Trimming removed 4 bases from V and 3 bases from J; junction bases left unmatched: 3. CDR3 residues: CAISASGIYEQYF. The CDR3 nucleotides read TGTGCCATCAGTGCTAGCGGAATCTACGAGCAGTACTTC.

The chain carries TRBV7-9 and TRBJ2-2, with D possibly matching TRBD1 (6 bases). The CDR3 length is 15 residues. Germline CDR1 reads SEHNR; CDR2 reads FQNEAQ (reference sequence). Trimming removed 4 bases from V and 5 bases from J, with 14 bases in between. CDR3 DNA: TGTGCCAGCAGCTCCCGTCGGACAGAAACCGGGGAGCTGTTTTTT. The encoded protein is CASSSRRTETGELFF.

With regard to this clone: Germline and junction disagree at one end, which may indicate a read error. The rearrangement joins TRBV11-2 to TRBJ1-1; D ambiguous. In germline, CDR1 is SGHAT, CDR2 FQNNGV. This CDR3 has 14 amino acids. The CDR3 DNA reads as TGTGCCAGCAGCGTAGAAACACTGAACACTGAAGCTTTCTTT. It translates to CASSVETLNTEAFF.

The rearrangement uses TRBV29-1 and TRBJ2-3; 12 bases match TRBD2. The ends lost 6 bases at V and 4 bases at J; junction bases unmatched: 11. The CDR3 is 16 residues long. Germline CDR1 is SQVTM and CDR2 is ANQGSEA. In DNA form, the CDR3 reads TGCAGCGTCGCTAGCGGGGGGGCCATAGCGGCAGATACGCAGTATTTT. Translated: CSVASGGAIAADTQYF.

The V and J genes are TRBV6-1 and TRBJ2-5; D is perhaps TRBD2 (6 bases). Trimming removed 7 bases at V and 4 bases at J, with 13 bases between. The CDR3 covers 13 residues. Looked up from germline, CDR1 is MNHNS and CDR2 is SASEGT. The CDR3, as DNA: TGTGCCAGCACGTGGCCGGGGGTAGAGACCCAGTACTTC. It yields the protein CASTWPGVETQYF.

The chain employs TRBV7-9 and TRBJ1-1; TRBD1 matches 11 bases. This CDR3 region has 16 residues. Looked up from germline, CDR1 is SEHNR and CDR2 is FQNEAQ (reference sequence). The V and J ends lost 4 bases and 5 bases, in that order; junction bases with no gene match: 9. CDR3 protein: CASSSRDRGFITEAFF. DNA for the CDR3: TGTGCCAGCAGCTCCCGGGACAGGGGGTTCATTACTGAAGCTTTCTTT.

This rearrangement joins TRBV6-5 to TRBJ2-6, with TRBD2 matching 7 bases. V lost 4 bases, J lost 4 bases, and 4 bases stayed unmatched. This CDR3 comprises 15 residues. Germline CDR1 MNHEY, CDR2 SVGAGI. Here the CDR3 DNA reads TGTGCCAGCAGTTTGGGGGGGGTCGGGGCCAACGTCCTGACTTTC. Amino acids: CASSLGGVGANVLTF.